Presented here are 2 T cell receptor beta chains from one specimen sequenced in a study of blood T cell repertoires in COVID-19. Sequencing was performed with immunoSEQ multiplex PCR; in TCRdb, only in-frame clones are kept and a portion is missing. The table has approximately 31,000 clones, roughly nine tenths seen once. The sample consisted of peripheral blood. Receptors were obtained from a man at least 80 years old with acute or convalescent COVID-19.

This chain links TRBV24-1 with TRBJ1-1; unclear D gene. Germline-derived CDR1 and CDR2 are KGHDR and SFDVKD. This CDR3 region has 12 residues. V was shortened by 8 bases and J by 1 base, with 7 bases between the two germline ends. DNA of the CDR3: TGTGCCACCAAACTACAGAACACTGAAGCTTTCTTT. Translation gives CATKLQNTEAFF.

The chain carries TRBV2 and TRBJ2-1; D gene uncertain. This CDR3 contains 13 residues. Per germline, CDR1 SNHLY and CDR2 FYNNEI. V lost 6 bases, J lost 10 bases, and 16 bases lay in between. CDR3 amino acids: CASRPLVVPEQFF. CDR3 nucleotides: TGTGCCAGCAGGCCGCTAGTGGTTCCCGAGCAGTTCTTC.